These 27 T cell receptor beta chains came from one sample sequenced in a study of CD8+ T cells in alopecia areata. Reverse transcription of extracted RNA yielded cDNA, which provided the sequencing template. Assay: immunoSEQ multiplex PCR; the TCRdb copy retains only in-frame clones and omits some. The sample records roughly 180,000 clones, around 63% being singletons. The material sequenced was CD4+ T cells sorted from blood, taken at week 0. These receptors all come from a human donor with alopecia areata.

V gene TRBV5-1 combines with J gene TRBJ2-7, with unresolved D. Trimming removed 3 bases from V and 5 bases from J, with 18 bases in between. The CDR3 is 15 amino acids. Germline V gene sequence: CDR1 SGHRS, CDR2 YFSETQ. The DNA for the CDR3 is TGCGCCAGCAGCTCGAGACGCCTTCAGTCCGACGAGCAGTACTTC. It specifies CASSSRRLQSDEQYF.

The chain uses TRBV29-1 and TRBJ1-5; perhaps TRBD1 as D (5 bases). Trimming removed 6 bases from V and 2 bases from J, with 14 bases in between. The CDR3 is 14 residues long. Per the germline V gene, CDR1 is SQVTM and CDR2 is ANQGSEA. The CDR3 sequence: CSVRDSGGNQPQHF. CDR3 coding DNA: TGCAGCGTCAGGGACTCTGGGGGCAATCAGCCCCAGCATTTT.

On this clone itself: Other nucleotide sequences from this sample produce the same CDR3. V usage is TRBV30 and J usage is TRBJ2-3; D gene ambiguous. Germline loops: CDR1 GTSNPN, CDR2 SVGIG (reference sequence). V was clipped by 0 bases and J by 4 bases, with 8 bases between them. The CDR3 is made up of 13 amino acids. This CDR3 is CAWSVLAADTQYF. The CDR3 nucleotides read TGTGCCTGGAGTGTACTGGCAGCAGATACGCAGTATTTT.

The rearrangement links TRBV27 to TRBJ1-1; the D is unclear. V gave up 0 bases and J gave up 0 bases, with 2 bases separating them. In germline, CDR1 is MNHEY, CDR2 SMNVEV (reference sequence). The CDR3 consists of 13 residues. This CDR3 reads CASSLSLNTEAFF. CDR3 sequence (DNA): TGTGCCAGCAGTTTATCACTGAACACTGAAGCTTTCTTT.

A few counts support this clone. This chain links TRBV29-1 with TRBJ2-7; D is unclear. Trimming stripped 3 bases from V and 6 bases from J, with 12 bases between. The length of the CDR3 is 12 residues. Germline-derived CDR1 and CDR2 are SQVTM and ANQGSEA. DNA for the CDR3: TGCAGCGTTGACGCCGGTGGGCCCGAGCAGTACTTC. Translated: CSVDAGGPEQYF.

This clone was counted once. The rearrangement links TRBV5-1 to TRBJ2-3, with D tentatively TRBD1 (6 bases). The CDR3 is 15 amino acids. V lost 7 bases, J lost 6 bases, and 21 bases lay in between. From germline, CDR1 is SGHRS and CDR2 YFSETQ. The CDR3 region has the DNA TGCGCCAGCGCGAAACAGGGATCTATGTTGGATACGCAGTATTTT. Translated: CASAKQGSMLDTQYF.

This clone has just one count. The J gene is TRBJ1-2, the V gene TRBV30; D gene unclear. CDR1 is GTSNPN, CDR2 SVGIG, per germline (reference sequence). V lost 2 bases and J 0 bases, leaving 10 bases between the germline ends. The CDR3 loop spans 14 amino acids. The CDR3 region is CAWSLGIPNYGYTF. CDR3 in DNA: TGTGCCTGGAGTCTAGGTATTCCTAACTATGGCTACACCTTC. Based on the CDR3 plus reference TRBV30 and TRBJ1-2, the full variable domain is SQTIHQWPATLVQPVGSPLSLECTVEGTSNPNLYWYRQAAGRGLQLLFYSVGIGQISSEVPQNLSASRPQDRQFILSSKKLLLSDSGFYLCAWSLGIPNYGYTFGSGTRLTVV.

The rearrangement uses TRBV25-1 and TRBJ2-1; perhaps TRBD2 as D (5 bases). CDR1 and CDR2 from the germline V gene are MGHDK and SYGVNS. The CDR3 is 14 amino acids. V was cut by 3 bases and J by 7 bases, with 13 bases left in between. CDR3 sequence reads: CASSDPQWRNEQFF. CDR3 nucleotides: TGTGCCAGCAGTGACCCACAGTGGAGGAATGAGCAGTTCTTC.

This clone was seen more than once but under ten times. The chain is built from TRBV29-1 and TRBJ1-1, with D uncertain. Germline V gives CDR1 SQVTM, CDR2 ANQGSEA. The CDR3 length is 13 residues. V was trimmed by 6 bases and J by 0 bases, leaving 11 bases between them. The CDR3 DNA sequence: TGCAGCGTACAGTTAAATATGAACACTGAAGCTTTCTTT. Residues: CSVQLNMNTEAFF.

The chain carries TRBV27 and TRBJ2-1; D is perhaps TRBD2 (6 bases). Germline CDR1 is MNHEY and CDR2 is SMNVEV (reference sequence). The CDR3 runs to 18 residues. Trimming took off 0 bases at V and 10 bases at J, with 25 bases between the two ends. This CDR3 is CASSLSGLEPILAIEQFF. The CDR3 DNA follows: TGTGCCAGCAGTTTATCGGGACTGGAACCCATATTAGCGATCGAGCAGTTCTTC.

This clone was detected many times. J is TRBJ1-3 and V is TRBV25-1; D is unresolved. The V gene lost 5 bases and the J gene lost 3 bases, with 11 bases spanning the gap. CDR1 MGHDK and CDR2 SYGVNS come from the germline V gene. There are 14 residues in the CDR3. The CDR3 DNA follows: TGTGCCAGCAGTCACGGGGTCTTTGGAAACACCATATATTTT. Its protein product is CASSHGVFGNTIYF.

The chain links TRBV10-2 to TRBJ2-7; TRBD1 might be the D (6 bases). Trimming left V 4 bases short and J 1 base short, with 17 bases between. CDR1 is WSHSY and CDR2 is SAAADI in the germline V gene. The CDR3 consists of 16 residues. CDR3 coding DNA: TGCGCCAGCAGTGCTGCGGGCTGGACAGAGTCCTACGAGCAGTACTTC. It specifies CASSAAGWTESYEQYF.

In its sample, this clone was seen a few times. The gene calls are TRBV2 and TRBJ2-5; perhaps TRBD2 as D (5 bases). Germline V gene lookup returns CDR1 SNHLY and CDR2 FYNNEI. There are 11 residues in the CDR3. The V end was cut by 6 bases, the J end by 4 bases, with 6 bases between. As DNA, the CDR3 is TGTGCCAGCAGGGCGGGAGAGACCCAGTACTTC. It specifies CASRAGETQYF.

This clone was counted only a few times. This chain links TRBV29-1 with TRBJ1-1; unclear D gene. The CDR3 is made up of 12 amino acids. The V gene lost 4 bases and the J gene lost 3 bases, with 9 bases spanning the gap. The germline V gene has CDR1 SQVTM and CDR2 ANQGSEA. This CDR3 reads CSVVVGYTEAFF. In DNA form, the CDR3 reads TGCAGCGTTGTCGTCGGATACACTGAAGCTTTCTTT.

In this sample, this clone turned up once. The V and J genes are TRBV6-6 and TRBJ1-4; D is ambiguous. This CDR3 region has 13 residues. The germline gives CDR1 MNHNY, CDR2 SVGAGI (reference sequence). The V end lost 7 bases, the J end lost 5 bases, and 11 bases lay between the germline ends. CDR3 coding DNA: TGTGCCAGCAAGCCGGGAACGAATGAAAAACTGTTTTTT. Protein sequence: CASKPGTNEKLFF.

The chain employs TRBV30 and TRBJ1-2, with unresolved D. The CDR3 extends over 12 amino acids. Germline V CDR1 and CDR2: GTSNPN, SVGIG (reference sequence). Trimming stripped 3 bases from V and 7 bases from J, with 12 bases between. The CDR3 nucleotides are TGTGCCTGGAGGGGATCCGGTCCTGGCTACACCTTC. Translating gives CAWRGSGPGYTF. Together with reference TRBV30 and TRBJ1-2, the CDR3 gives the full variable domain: SQTIHQWPATLVQPVGSPLSLECTVEGTSNPNLYWYRQAAGRGLQLLFYSVGIGQISSEVPQNLSASRPQDRQFILSSKKLLLSDSGFYLCAWRGSGPGYTFGSGTRLTVV.

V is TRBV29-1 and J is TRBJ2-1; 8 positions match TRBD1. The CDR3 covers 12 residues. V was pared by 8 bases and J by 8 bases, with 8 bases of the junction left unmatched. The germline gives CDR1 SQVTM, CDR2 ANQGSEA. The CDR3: CSSTTGVDEQFF. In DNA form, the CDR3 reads TGCAGCTCTACGACAGGGGTCGATGAGCAGTTCTTC.

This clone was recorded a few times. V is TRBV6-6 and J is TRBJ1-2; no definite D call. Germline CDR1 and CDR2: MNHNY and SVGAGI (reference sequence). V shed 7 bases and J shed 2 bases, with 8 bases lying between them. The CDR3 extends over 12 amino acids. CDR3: CASNGINYGYTF. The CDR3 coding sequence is TGTGCCAGCAACGGAATAAACTATGGCTACACCTTC.

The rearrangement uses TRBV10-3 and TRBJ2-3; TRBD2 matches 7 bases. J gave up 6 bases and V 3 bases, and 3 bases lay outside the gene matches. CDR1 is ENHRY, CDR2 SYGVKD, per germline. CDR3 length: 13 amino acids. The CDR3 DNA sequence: TGTGCCATCAGTGACCTGGGAGGGGATACGCAGTATTTT. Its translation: CAISDLGGDTQYF.

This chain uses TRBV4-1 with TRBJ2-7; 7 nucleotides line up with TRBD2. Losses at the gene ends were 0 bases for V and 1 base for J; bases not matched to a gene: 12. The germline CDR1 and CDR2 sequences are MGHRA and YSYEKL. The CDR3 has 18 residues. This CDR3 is CASSQDQNSGLISYEQYF. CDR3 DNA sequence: TGCGCCAGCAGCCAAGACCAGAATAGCGGGTTGATTTCCTACGAGCAGTACTTC.

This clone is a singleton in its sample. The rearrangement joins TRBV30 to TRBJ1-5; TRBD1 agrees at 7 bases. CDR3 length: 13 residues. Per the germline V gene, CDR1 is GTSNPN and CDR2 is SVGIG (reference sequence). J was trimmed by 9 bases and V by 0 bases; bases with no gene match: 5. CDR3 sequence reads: CAWSVGRDRPQHF. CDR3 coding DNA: TGTGCCTGGAGTGTTGGGCGGGACAGGCCCCAGCATTTT.

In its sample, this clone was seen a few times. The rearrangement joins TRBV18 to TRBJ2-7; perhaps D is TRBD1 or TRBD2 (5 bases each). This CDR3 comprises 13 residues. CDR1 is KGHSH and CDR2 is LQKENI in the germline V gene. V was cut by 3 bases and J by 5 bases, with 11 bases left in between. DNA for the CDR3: TGTGCCAGCTCACCGAGGGGTATCGACGAGCAGTACTTC. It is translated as CASSPRGIDEQYF.

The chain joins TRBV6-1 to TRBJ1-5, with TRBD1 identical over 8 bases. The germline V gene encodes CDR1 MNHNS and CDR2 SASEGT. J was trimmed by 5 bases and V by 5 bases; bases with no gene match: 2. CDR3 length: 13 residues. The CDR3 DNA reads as TGTGCCAGCAGTCCACAGGGGGATCAGCCCCAGCATTTT. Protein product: CASSPQGDQPQHF.

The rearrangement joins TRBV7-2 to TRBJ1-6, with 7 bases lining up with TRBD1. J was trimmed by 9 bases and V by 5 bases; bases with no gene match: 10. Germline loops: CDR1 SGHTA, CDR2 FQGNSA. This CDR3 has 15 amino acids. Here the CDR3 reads CASSTGQFIFSPLHF. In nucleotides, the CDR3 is TGTGCCAGCAGCACGGGACAGTTCATCTTTTCACCCCTCCACTTT.

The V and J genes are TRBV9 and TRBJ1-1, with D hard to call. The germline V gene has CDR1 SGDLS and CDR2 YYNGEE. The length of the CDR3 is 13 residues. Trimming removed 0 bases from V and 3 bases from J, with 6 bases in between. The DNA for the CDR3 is TGTGCCAGCAGCGTAGGTCCCTACACTGAAGCTTTCTTT. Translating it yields CASSVGPYTEAFF.

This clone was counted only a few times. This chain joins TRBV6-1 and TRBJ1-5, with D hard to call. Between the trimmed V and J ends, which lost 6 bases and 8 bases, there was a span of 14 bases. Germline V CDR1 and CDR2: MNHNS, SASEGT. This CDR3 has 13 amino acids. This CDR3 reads CASRNGPSEPQHF. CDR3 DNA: TGTGCCAGCAGAAACGGGCCCTCGGAGCCCCAGCATTTT.

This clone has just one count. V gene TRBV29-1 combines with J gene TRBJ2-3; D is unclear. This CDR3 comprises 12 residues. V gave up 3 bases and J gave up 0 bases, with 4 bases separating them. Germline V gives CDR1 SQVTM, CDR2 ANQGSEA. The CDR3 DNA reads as TGCAGCGTTGATGACAGCACAGATACGCAGTATTTT. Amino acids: CSVDDSTDTQYF.